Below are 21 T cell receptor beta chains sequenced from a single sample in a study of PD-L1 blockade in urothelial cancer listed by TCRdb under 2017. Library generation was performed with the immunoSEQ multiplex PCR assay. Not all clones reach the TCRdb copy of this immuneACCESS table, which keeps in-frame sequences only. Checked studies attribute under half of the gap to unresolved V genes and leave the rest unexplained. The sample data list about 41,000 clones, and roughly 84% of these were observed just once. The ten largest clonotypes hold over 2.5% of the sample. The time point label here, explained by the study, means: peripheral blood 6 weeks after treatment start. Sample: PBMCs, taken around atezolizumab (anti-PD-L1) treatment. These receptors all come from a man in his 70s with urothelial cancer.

The CDR3 DNA reads as TGTGCCAGCAGCTTAGGGTCACGGAATGAGCAGTTCTTC. This encodes CASSLGSRNEQFF. The gene calls are TRBV7-9 and TRBJ2-1, with D hard to call. Germline values: CDR1 SEHNR, CDR2 FQNEAQ (reference sequence). The CDR3 is made up of 13 amino acids. V lost 1 base and J lost 7, with 8 bases in between.

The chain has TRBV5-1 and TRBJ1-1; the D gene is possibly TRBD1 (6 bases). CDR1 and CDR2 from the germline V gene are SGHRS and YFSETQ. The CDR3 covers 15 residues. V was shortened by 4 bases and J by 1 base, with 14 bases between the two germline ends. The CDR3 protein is CASSPRTAQNTEAFF. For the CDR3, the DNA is TGCGCCAGCAGCCCTCGGACAGCTCAGAACACTGAAGCTTTCTTT.

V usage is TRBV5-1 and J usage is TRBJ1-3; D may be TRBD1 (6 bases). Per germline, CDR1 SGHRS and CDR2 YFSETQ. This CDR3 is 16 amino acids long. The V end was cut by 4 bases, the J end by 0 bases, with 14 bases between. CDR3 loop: CASSRSTGNSGNTIYF. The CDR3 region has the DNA TGCGCCAGCAGCCGATCAACAGGGAACTCTGGAAACACCATATATTTT.

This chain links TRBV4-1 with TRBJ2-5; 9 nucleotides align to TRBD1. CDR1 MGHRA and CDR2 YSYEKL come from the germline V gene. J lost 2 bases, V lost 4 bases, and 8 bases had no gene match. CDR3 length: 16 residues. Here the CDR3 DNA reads TGCGCCAGCAGCCTAGGGGGCGGGACAGGGCAAGAGACCCAGTACTTC. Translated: CASSLGGGTGQETQYF.

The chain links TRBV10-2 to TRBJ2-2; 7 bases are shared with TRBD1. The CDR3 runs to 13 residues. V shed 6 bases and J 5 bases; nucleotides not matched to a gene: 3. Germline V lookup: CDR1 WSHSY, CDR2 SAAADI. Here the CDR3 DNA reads TGCGCCAGCAGCGCGACAGGGACCGGGGAGCTGTTTTTT. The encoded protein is CASSATGTGELFF.

The DNA of the CDR3 is TGTGCCAGCTCACCGGGACAGGCGGAGACCCAGTACTTC. This translates into CASSPGQAETQYF. The V gene is TRBV18, the J gene TRBJ2-5; 8 bases line up with TRBD1. This CDR3 is 13 amino acids long. Germline assignment: CDR1 KGHSH and CDR2 LQKENI. The J segment lost 5 bases and the V segment lost 3 bases, leaving 2 bases of the junction unmatched.

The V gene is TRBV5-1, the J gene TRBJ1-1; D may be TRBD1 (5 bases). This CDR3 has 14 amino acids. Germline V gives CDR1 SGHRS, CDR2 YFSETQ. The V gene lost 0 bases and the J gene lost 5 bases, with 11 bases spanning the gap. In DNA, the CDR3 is TGCGCCAGCAGCTTGGGACCCAGGGTAACTGAAGCTTTCTTT. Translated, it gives CASSLGPRVTEAFF.

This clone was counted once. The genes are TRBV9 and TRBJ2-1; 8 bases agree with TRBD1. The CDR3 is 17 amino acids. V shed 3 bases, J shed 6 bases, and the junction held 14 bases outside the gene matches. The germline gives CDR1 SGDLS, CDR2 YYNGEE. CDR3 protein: CASSANPGQVGGNEQFF. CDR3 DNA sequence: TGTGCCAGCAGCGCCAACCCGGGACAGGTCGGAGGCAATGAGCAGTTCTTC.

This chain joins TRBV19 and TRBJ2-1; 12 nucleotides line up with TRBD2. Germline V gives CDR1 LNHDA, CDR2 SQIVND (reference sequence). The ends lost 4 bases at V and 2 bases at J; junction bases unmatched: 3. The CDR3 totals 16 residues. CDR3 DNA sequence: TGTGCCAGTAGTACCCGGACTAGCGGGGCCTACAATGAGCAGTTCTTC. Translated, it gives CASSTRTSGAYNEQFF.

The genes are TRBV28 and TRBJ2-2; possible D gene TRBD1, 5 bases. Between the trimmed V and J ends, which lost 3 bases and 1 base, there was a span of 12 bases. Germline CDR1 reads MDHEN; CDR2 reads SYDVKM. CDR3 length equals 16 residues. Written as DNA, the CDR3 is TGTGCCAGCAGTTTTATCCCAGGGCGGAACACCGGGGAGCTGTTTTTT. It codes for CASSFIPGRNTGELFF.

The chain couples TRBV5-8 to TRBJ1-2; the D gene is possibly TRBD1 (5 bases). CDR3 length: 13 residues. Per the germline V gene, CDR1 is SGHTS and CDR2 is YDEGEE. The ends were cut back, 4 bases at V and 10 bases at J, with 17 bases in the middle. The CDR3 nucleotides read TGTGCCAGCAGCCAGGGACTAGCGGATGCCTACACCTTC. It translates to CASSQGLADAYTF.

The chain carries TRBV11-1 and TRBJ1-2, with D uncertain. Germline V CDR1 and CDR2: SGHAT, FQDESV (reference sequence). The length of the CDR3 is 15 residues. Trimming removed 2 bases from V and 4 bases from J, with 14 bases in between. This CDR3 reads CASSLILSGLYGYTF. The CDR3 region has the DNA TGTGCCAGCAGCTTAATATTGAGTGGACTCTATGGCTACACCTTC.

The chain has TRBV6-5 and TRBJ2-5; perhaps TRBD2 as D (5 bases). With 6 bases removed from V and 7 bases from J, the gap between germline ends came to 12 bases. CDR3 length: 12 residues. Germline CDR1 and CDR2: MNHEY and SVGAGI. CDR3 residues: CASSRAEGTQYF. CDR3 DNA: TGTGCCAGCAGCCGGGCCGAGGGGACCCAGTACTTC.

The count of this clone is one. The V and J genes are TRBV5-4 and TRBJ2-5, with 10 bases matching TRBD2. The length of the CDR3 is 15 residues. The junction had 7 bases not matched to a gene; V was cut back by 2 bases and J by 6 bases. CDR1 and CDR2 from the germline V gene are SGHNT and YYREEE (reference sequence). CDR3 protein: CASSFDLAGVKTQYF. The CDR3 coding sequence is TGTGCCAGCAGCTTCGACCTAGCGGGAGTGAAGACCCAGTACTTC.

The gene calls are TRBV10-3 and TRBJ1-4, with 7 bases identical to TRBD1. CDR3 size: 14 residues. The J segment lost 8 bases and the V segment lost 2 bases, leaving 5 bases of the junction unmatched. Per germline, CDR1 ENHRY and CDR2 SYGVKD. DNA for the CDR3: TGTGCCATCAGTGAGAGGGGGCCCCAAGAAAAACTGTTTTTT. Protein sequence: CAISERGPQEKLFF.

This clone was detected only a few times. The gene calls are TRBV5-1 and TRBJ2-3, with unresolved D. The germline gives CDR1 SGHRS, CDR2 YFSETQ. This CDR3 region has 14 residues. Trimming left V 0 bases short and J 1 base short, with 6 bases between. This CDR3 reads CASSLDGGTDTQYF. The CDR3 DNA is TGCGCCAGCAGCTTGGACGGAGGCACAGATACGCAGTATTTT.

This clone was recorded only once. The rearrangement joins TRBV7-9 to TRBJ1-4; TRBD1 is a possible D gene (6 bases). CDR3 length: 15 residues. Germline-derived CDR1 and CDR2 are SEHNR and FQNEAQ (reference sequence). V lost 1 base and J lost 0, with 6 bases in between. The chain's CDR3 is CASSLGQATNEKLFF. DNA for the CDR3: TGTGCCAGCAGCTTAGGACAGGCAACTAATGAAAAACTGTTTTTT.

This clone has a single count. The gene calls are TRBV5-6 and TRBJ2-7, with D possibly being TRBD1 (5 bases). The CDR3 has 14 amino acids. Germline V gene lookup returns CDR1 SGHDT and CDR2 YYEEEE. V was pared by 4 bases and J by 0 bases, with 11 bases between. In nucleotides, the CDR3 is TGTGCCAGCAGCCGACAGTTTAGCTCCTACGAGCAGTACTTC. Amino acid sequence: CASSRQFSSYEQYF.

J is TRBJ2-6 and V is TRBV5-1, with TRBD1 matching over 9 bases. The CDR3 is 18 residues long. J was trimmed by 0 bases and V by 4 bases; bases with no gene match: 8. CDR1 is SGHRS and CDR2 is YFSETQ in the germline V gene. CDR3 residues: CASSPPGQGLSGANVLTF. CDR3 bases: TGCGCCAGCAGCCCGCCGGGACAGGGACTCTCTGGGGCCAACGTCCTGACTTTC. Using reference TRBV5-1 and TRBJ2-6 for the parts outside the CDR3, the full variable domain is KAGVTQTPRYLIKTRGQQVTLSCSPISGHRSVSWYQQTPGQGLQFLFEYFSETQRNKGNFPGRFSGRQFSNSRSEMNVSTLELGDSALYLCASSPPGQGLSGANVLTFGAGSRLTVL.

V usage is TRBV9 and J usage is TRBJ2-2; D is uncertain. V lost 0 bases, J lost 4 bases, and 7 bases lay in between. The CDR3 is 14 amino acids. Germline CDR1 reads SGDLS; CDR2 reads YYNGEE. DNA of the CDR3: TGTGCCAGCAGCGTAGCAGCGAGCACCGGGGAGCTGTTTTTT. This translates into CASSVAASTGELFF.

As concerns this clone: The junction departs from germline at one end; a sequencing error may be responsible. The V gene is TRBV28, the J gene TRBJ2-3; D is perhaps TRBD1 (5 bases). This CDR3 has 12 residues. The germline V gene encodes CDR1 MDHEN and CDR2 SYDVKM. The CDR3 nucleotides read TGTGCCAGCAGTTTCTCCACAGGTACGCAGTATTTT. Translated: CASSFSTGTQYF.